A selection of T cell receptor beta chains follows, all from one sample in a study of cytomegalovirus exposure and HLA in healthy donors. TCRdb keeps only in-frame clones here, not all; method: immunoSEQ multiplex PCR. The repertoire has about 260,000 clones, less than 95% of them found once; the top ten carry 3% to 3.5%. The material sequenced was PBMCs. These receptors all stem from a woman in her twenties or thirties in good health and CMV-seronegative. The CDR3 runs from the conserved cysteine through the conserved F or W. D genes are given only for firm matches. Part of the rows lack a size; the others show once, few, many or a class for expanded clones.

V gene	clone size	D gene	J gene	CDR3 length	CDR3 protein	CDR3 DNA
TRBV9	few	.	TRBJ2-3	14	CATNSGPITDTQYF	TGTGCCACCAACTCGGGTCCCATCACAGATACGCAGTATTTT
TRBV11-2	.	.	TRBJ2-3	12	CASSLAADTQYF	TGTGCCAGCAGCCTCGCTGCTGATACGCAGTATTTT
TRBV25-1	once	.	TRBJ2-7	12	CASSFGFYEQYF	TGTGCCAGCAGTTTCGGGTTCTACGAGCAGTACTTC
TRBV2	once	TRBD1	TRBJ2-1	16	CASSPTGESSYNEQFF	TGTGCCAGCAGTCCTACAGGGGAGAGCTCCTACAATGAGCAGTTCTTC
TRBV28	once	.	TRBJ2-6	15	CASSLQLSGANVLTF	TGTGCCAGCAGTCTACAGCTCTCTGGGGCCAACGTCCTGACTTTC
TRBV5-6	few	TRBD2	TRBJ2-7	16	CASDRVKSGRGDEQYF	TGTGCCAGCGACAGGGTGAAAAGCGGGAGGGGCGACGAGCAGTACTTC
TRBV9	.	.	TRBJ2-3	13	CASSAGEAYTQYF	TGTGCCAGCAGCGCAGGGGAGGCCTATACGCAGTATTTT
TRBV30	.	.	TRBJ2-2	15	CACVRGLVNTGELFF	TGTGCCTGTGTCCGGGGGCTGGTGAACACCGGGGAGCTGTTTTTT
TRBV4-3	.	TRBD1	TRBJ2-7	15	CASSQVRTGVYEQYF	TGCGCCAGCAGCCAAGTCCGCACAGGGGTCTACGAGCAGTACTTC
TRBV4-1	.	.	TRBJ2-3	15	CASSRGGLSTDTQYF	TGCGCCAGCAGCCGGGGCGGACTTAGCACAGATACGCAGTATTTT
TRBV19	.	TRBD2	TRBJ2-7	16	CATRTSGNRLAYEQYF	TGTGCCACCCGGACTAGCGGGAATCGATTGGCCTACGAGCAGTACTTC
TRBV12-5	few	.	TRBJ2-7	13	CASALGELYEQYF	TGTGCTAGTGCGTTGGGGGAACTCTACGAGCAGTACTTC
TRBV9	.	TRBD1	TRBJ2-7	15	CASTVGTGGGHEQYF	TGTGCCAGCACCGTTGGGACAGGGGGTGGCCACGAGCAGTACTTC
TRBV27	.	TRBD1	TRBJ1-2	13	CASSPGQDYGYTF	TGTGCCAGCAGTCCGGGACAGGACTATGGCTACACCTTC
TRBV5-1	.	.	TRBJ1-1	14	CASSLGLLNTEAFF	TGCGCCAGCAGCTTGGGGCTGCTGAACACTGAAGCTTTCTTT
TRBV7-2	.	.	TRBJ2-7	14	CASSLGVGDYEQYF	TGTGCCAGCAGCTTAGGGGTTGGGGACTACGAGCAGTACTTC
TRBV5-1	.	.	TRBJ2-1	15	CASSPGGSGYNEQFF	TGCGCCAGCAGCCCCGGTGGTAGCGGATACAATGAGCAGTTCTTC
TRBV13	once	.	TRBJ2-7	15	CASSFSGTHAYEQYF	TGTGCCAGCAGCTTCTCCGGTACTCATGCCTACGAGCAGTACTTC
TRBV19	once	.	TRBJ1-1	13	CASSLGGSTEAFF	TGTGCCAGTAGTCTTGGGGGATCGACTGAAGCTTTCTTT
TRBV28	.	.	TRBJ2-5	14	CASSLLGGSETQYF	TGTGCCAGCAGTTTATTAGGAGGATCGGAGACCCAGTACTTC
TRBV27	.	TRBD1	TRBJ2-3	14	CASRDRGMVHTQYF	TGTGCCAGTCGGGACAGGGGAATGGTGCACACGCAGTATTTT
TRBV18	.	TRBD1	TRBJ1-1	20	CASSPYQTGTGGARATEAFF	TGTGCCAGCTCACCGTACCAAACTGGGACAGGGGGCGCGAGGGCCACTGAAGCTTTCTTT
TRBV15	.	TRBD2	TRBJ2-3	16	CATSRGAGGRTDTQYF	TGTGCCACCAGCAGAGGAGCGGGAGGTCGCACAGATACGCAGTATTTT
TRBV30	.	.	TRBJ1-1	14	CAWSVRGSTAEAFF	TGTGCCTGGAGTGTACGAGGCAGTACGGCTGAAGCTTTCTTT
TRBV28	.	.	TRBJ2-3	16	CASRLGSAVPSDTQYF	TGTGCCAGCAGGCTAGGGTCAGCGGTTCCGTCAGATACGCAGTATTTT
TRBV4-1	.	TRBD1	TRBJ2-4	17	CASSQGPGTGWKNIQYF	TGCGCCAGCAGCCAAGGTCCCGGGACAGGGTGGAAAAACATTCAGTACTTC
TRBV12-5	.	TRBD2	TRBJ2-7	14	CASAMRGRTYEQYF	TGTGCTAGTGCCATGCGGGGGAGAACCTACGAGCAGTACTTC
TRBV27	.	TRBD2	TRBJ2-2	20	CASSSLPLTSGSGGTGELFF	TGTGCCAGCAGTTCCCTACCTCTGACTAGCGGGAGCGGGGGGACCGGGGAGCTGTTTTTT
TRBV27	once	TRBD2	TRBJ2-7	14	CASSLGRVGYEQYF	TGTGCCAGCAGTTTAGGGAGGGTAGGCTACGAGCAGTACTTC
TRBV25-1	.	.	TRBJ2-2	14	CASSSGSNTGELFF	TGTGCCAGCAGTAGTGGATCGAACACCGGGGAGCTGTTTTTT
TRBV9	.	TRBD2	TRBJ2-7	15	CASSVDAGGPYEQYF	TGTGCCAGCAGCGTAGATGCGGGAGGGCCGTACGAGCAGTACTTC
TRBV7-6	.	TRBD2	TRBJ2-7	14	CASSLGGGQGEQYF	TGTGCCAGCAGCTTAGGGGGGGGTCAGGGAGAGCAGTACTTC
TRBV7-7	.	TRBD2	TRBJ2-2	16	CASSPRSGTDTGELFF	TGTGCCAGCAGCCCCCGTAGCGGGACGGACACCGGGGAGCTGTTTTTT
TRBV2	.	.	TRBJ2-4	14	CASSDKVNRDIQYF	TGTGCCAGCAGTGATAAAGTGAATAGAGACATTCAGTACTTC
TRBV28	.	.	TRBJ2-4	15	CASSETGTAKNIQYF	TGTGCCAGCAGTGAAACCGGGACAGCCAAAAACATTCAGTACTTC
TRBV5-1	.	.	TRBJ2-5	14	CASSLDWRQETQYF	TGCGCCAGCAGCTTGGATTGGAGGCAAGAGACCCAGTACTTC
TRBV11-3	once	.	TRBJ2-7	16	CASSYGGPVGGYGQYF	TGTGCCAGCAGCTATGGGGGGCCGGTAGGAGGTTACGGGCAGTACTTC
TRBV28	.	.	TRBJ2-7	12	CASRKGFYEQYF	TGTGCCAGCCGCAAGGGTTTCTACGAGCAGTACTTC
TRBV6-5	.	.	TRBJ2-7	13	CASSYTFNYEQYF	TGTGCCAGCAGTTACACCTTCAACTACGAGCAGTACTTC
TRBV19	.	.	TRBJ1-4	16	CASSLFGGRGSEKLFF	TGTGCCAGTAGTCTGTTCGGTGGCCGAGGGTCTGAAAAACTGTTTTTT
TRBV27	.	.	TRBJ2-1	13	CASGAGLSNEQFF	TGTGCCAGCGGTGCGGGATTAAGCAATGAGCAGTTCTTC
TRBV7-2	.	TRBD2	TRBJ2-3	19	CASSQRTGLAGGSTDTQYF	TGTGCCAGCAGCCAAAGGACGGGCTTAGCGGGAGGGAGCACAGATACGCAGTATTTT
TRBV15	.	.	TRBJ1-5	16	CATSREFRDKNQPQHF	TGTGCCACCAGCCGTGAATTCCGGGACAAGAATCAGCCCCAGCATTTT
TRBV19	.	.	TRBJ2-7	14	CASSRGGNTYEQYF	TGTGCCAGTAGTCGGGGCGGGAACACCTACGAGCAGTACTTC
TRBV28	.	TRBD2	TRBJ2-3	17	CASSFRVGGRFTDTQYF	TGTGCCAGCAGTTTTAGGGTCGGCGGGAGGTTCACAGATACGCAGTATTTT
TRBV11-2	.	.	TRBJ2-5	14	CASSLPEYQETQYF	TGTGCCAGCAGCTTACCGGAGTACCAAGAGACCCAGTACTTC
TRBV9	.	TRBD2	TRBJ2-7	15	CASSAGLAGSYEQYF	TGTGCCAGCAGCGCCGGACTAGCGGGATCCTACGAGCAGTACTTC
TRBV11-2	.	TRBD2	TRBJ2-7	15	CASSPGLAVSYEQYF	TGTGCCAGCAGCCCCGGACTAGCGGTTTCCTACGAGCAGTACTTC
TRBV6-5	.	.	TRBJ2-2	15	CASRLQGLNTGELFF	TGTGCCAGCAGACTGCAAGGACTGAACACCGGGGAGCTGTTTTTT
TRBV7-2	.	.	TRBJ1-1	13	CASSLVGNTEAFF	TGTGCCAGCAGCTTAGTGGGGAACACTGAAGCTTTCTTT